This TCR beta chain emerged from a study of cytomegalovirus exposure and HLA in healthy donors. Study in general: Caucasian-associated ancestry cluster membership applied to 75% to 85% of a few hundred genotyped donors. The study's findings and limits: As a later analysis showed, several of the most significant clusters appeared to be linked to common viral pathogens.

Both 60 Vbeta primers and 13 Jbeta primers went into the PCR. Methods used by the authors: Unique TCR beta chains totaled approximately 83 million in a later count, with approximately 11 million of them shared. The protocol was immunoSEQ multiplex PCR, while the TCRdb copy is restricted to in-frame clones and leaves out a portion. The V and J calls and clone size come from that table; D and trimming were worked out from the DNA. The sample records 75,000 to 90,000 clones, around 85% being singletons. CDR1 is LNHDA, CDR2 SQIVND, per germline (reference sequence). V was pared by 4 bases and J by 3 bases, with 9 bases of the junction left unmatched. The CDR3 is 16 residues long. Each donor was nominally healthy when sampled (though unrecorded immune exposures were likely). Details on this clone: The target antigen is unknown.

The receptor comes from a man aged 40-49 years in good health and CMV-seropositive. The chain combines TRBV19 with TRBJ2-7; 10 bases align to TRBD1. Sequencing input: PBMCs. The DNA of the CDR3 is TGTGCCAGTAGTACCCCAGGACAGGGGGGAGGCTACGAGCAGTACTTC. Its translation is CASSTPGQGGGYEQYF.